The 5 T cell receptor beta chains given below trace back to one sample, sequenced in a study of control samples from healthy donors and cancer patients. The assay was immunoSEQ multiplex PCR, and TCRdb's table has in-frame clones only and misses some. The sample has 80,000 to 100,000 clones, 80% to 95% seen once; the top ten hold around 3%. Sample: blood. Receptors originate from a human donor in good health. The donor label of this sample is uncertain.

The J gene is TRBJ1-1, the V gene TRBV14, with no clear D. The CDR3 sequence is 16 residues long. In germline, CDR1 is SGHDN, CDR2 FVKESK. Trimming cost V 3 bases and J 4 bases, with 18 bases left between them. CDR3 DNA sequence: TGTGCCAGCAGCCACCGTGTCTTAACAACGGCCACTGAAGCTTTCTTT. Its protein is CASSHRVLTTATEAFF.

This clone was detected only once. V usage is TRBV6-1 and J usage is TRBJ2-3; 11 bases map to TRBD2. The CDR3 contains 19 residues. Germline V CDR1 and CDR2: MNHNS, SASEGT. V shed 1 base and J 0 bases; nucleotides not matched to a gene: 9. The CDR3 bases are TGTGCCAGCAGTGAAGACCTAGCGGGGGGCCTTATGAGCACAGATACGCAGTATTTT. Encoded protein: CASSEDLAGGLMSTDTQYF.

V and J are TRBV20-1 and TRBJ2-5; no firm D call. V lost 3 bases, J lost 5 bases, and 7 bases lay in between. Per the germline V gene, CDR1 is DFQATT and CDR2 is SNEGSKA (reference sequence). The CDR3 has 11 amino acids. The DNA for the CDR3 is TGCAGTGCTAGTTGGTGGGAGACCCAGTACTTC. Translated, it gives CSASWWETQYF.

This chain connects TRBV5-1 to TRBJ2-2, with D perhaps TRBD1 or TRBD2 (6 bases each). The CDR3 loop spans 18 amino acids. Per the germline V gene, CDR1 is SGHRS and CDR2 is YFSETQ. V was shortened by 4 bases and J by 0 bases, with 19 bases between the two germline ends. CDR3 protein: CASSRNDMGGTNTGELFF. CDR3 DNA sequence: TGCGCCAGCAGCAGGAATGATATGGGGGGCACGAACACCGGGGAGCTGTTTTTT.

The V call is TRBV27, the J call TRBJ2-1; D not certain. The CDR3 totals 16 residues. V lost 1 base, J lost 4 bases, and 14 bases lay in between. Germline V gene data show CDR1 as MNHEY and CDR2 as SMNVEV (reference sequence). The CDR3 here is CASSLYRAGPYNEQFF. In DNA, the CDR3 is TGTGCCAGCAGTTTATATCGGGCAGGACCTTACAATGAGCAGTTCTTC.